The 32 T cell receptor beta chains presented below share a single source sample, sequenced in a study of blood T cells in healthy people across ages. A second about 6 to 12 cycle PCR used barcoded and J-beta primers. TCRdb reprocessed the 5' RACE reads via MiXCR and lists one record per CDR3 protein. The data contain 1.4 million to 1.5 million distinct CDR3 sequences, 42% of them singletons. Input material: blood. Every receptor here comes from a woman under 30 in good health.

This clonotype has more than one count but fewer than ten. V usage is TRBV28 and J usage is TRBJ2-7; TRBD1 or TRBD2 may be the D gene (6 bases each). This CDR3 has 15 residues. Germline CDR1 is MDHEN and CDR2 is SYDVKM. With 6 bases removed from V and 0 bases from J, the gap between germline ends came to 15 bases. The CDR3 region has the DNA TGTGCCAGCAGACATGGGGGGCTGAGCTCCTACGAGCAGTACTTC. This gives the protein CASRHGGLSSYEQYF.

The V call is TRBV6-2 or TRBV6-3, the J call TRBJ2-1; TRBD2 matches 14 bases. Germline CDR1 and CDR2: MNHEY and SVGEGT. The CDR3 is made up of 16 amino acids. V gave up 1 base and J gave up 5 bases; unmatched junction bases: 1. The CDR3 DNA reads TGTGCCAGCAGTTACTGGACTAGCGGGGGGAACAATGAGCAGTTCTTC. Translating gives CASSYWTSGGNNEQFF.

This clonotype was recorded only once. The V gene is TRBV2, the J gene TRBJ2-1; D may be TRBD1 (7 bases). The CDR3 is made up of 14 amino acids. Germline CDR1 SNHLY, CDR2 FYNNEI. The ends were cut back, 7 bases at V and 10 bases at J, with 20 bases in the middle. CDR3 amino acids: CASMEGQKGSEQFF. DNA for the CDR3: TGTGCCAGCATGGAGGGACAGAAGGGGAGCGAGCAGTTCTTC.

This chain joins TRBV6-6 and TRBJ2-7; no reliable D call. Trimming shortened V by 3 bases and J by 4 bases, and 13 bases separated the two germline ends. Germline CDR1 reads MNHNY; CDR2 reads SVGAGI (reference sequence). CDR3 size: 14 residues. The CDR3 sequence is CASSYRPAEYEQYF. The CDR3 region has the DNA TGTGCCAGCAGTTATCGTCCGGCAGAATACGAGCAGTACTTC.

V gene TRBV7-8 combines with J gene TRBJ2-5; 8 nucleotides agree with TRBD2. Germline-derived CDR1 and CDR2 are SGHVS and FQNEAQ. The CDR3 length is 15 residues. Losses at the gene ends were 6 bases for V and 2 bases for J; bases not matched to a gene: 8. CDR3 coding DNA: TGTGCCAGCAGTCAGCCACTAGCGGCTCAAGAGACCCAGTACTTC. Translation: CASSQPLAAQETQYF.

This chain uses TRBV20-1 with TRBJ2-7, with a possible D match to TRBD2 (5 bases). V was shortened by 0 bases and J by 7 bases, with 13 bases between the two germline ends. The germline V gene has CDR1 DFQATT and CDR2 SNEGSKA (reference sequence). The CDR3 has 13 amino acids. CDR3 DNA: TGCAGTGCTAGAGATTCGTCTGCGGGTGAGCAGTACTTC. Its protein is CSARDSSAGEQYF.

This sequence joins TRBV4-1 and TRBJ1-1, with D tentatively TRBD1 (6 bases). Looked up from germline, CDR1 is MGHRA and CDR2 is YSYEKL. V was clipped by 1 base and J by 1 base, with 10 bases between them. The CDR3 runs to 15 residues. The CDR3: CASSQVGQKNTEAFF. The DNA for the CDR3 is TGCGCCAGCAGCCAAGTCGGACAGAAGAACACTGAAGCTTTCTTT.

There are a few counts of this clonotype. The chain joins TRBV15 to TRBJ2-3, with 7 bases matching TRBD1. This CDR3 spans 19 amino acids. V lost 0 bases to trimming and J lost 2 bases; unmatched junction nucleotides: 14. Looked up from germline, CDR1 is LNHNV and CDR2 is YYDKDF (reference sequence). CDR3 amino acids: CATSRDIGRQGGITDTQYF. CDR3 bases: TGTGCCACCAGCAGAGATATTGGGAGACAGGGTGGGATCACAGATACGCAGTATTTT.

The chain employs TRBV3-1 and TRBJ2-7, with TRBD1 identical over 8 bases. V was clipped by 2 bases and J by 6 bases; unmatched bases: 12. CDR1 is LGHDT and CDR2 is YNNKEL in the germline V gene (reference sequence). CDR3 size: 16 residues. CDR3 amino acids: CASSQWDRSGRSEQYF. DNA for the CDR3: TGTGCCAGCAGCCAATGGGACAGGTCGGGGCGTAGCGAGCAGTACTTC.

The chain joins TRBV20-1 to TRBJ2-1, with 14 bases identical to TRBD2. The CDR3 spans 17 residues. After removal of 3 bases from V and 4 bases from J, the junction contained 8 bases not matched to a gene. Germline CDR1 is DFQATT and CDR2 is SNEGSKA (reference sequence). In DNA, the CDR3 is TGCAGTGCTAGCACCCGGACTAGCGGGGGGTATTACAATGAGCAGTTCTTC. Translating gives CSASTRTSGGYYNEQFF.

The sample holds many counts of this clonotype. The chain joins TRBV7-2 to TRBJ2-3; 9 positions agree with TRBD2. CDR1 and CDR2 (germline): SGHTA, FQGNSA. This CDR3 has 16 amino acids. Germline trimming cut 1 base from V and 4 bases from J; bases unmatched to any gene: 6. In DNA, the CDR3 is TGTGCCAGCAGCTTAGTTCCTAGCGGGACTTCAGATACGCAGTATTTT. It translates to CASSLVPSGTSDTQYF.

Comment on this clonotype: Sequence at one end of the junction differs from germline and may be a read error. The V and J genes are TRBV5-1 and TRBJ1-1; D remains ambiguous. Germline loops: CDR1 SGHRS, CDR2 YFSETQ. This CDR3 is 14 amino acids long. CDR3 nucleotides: TGCGCCAACAGCATCAGCCCCGGGTGGGCTGAAGCTTTCTTT. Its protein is CANSISPGWAEAFF. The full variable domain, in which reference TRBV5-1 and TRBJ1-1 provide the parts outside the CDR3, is KAGVTQTPRYLIKTRGQQVTLSCSPISGHRSVSWYQQTPGQGLQFLFEYFSETQRNKGNFPGRFSGRQFSNSRSEMNVSTLELGDSALYLCANSISPGWAEAFFGQGTRLTVV.

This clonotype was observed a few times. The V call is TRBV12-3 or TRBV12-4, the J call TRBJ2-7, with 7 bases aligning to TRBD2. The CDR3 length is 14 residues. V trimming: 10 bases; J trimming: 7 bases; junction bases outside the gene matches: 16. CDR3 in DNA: TGTGCCACTAACCGTCTTGGCGGGGGACGGGAGCAGTACTTC. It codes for CATNRLGGGREQYF.

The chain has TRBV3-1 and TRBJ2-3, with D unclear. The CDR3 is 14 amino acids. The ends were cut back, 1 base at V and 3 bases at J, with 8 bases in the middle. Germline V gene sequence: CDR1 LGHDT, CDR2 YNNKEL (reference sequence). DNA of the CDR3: TGTGCCAGCAGCCAAGGACCGGTGACAGATACGCAGTATTTT. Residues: CASSQGPVTDTQYF.

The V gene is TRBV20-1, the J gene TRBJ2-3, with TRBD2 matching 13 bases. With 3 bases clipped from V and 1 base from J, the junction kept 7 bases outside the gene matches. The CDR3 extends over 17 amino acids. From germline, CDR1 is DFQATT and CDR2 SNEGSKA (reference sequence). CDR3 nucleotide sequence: TGCAGTGCTAGCGCACTAGCGGGGGGGCCGGGCACAGATACGCAGTATTTT. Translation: CSASALAGGPGTDTQYF.

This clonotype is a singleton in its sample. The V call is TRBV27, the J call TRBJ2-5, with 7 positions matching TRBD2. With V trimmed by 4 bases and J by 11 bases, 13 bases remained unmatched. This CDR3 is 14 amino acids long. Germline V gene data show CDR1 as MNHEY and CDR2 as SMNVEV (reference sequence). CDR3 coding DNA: TGTGCCAGCAGTTACCGAACTAGCGACGATGAGCAGTACTTC. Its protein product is CASSYRTSDDEQYF.

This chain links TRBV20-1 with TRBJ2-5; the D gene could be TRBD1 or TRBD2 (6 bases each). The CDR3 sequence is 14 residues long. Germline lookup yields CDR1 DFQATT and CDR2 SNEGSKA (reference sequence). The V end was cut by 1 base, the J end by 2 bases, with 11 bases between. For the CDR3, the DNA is TGCAGTGCTAGAGTCGGGGGCATGCAAGAGACCCAGTACTTC. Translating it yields CSARVGGMQETQYF.

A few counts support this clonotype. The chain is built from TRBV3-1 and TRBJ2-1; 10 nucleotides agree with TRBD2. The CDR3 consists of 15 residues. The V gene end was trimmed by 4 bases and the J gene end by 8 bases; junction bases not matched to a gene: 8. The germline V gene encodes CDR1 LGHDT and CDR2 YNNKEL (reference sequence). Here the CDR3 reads CASSPERGGLYEQFF. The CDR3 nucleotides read TGTGCCAGCAGCCCGGAGCGGGGGGGCTTGTATGAGCAGTTCTTC.

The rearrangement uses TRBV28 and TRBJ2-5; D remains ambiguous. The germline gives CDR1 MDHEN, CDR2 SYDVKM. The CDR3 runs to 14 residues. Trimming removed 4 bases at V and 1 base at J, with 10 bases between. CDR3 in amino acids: CASSYDRLQETQYF. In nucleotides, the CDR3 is TGTGCCAGCAGTTATGACCGCCTCCAAGAGACCCAGTACTTC.

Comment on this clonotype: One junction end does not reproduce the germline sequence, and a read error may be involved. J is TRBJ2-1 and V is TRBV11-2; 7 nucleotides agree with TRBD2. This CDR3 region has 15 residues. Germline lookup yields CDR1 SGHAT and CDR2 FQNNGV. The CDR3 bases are TGTACCAGCAGCTTACTGGGACTACCAAACAATGAGCAGTTCTTC. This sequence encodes CTSSLLGLPNNEQFF.

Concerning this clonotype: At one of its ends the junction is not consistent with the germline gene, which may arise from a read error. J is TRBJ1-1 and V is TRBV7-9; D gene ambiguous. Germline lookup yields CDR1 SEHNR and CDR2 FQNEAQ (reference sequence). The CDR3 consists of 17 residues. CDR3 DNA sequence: TGTGCCAGCAACTTAGCCCTGACGGTGGAGATGAACACTGAAGCTTTCTTT. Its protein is CASNLALTVEMNTEAFF.

For the CDR3, the DNA is TGCAGTGCTAGAGCATCAAGCGGGGGATTGGATACGCAGTATTTT. This codes for CSARASSGGLDTQYF. The V gene is TRBV20-1, the J gene TRBJ2-3; 8 bases fit TRBD2. V was clipped by 1 base and J by 6 bases; unmatched bases: 9. Germline V gene data show CDR1 as DFQATT and CDR2 as SNEGSKA (reference sequence). The CDR3 extends over 15 amino acids.

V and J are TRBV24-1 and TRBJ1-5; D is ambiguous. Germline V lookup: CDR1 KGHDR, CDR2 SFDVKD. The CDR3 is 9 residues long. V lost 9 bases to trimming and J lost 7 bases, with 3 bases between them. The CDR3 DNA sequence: TGTGCCACCTCGCAGCCCCAGCATTTT. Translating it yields CATSQPQHF.

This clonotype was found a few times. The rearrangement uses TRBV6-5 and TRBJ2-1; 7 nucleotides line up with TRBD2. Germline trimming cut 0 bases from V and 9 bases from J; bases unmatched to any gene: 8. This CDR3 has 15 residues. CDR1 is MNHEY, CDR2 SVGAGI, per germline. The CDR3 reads CASSYSAGVLGEQFF. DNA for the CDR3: TGTGCCAGCAGTTACTCGGCGGGAGTTCTCGGTGAGCAGTTCTTC.

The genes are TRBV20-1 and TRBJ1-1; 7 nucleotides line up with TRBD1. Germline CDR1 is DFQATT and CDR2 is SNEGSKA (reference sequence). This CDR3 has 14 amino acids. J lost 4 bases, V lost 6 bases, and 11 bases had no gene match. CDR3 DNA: TGCAGTGCGGTACAGGGGCGCGGGGGCACTGAAGCTTTCTTT. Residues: CSAVQGRGGTEAFF.

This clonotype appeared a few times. The CDR3 loop is CSASLRDNEQFF. The CDR3 region has the DNA TGCAGTGCTAGTTTGAGGGACAATGAGCAGTTCTTC. J is TRBJ2-1 and V is TRBV20-1; D perhaps matches TRBD2 (5 bases). V was shortened by 3 bases and J by 5 bases, with 8 bases between the two germline ends. Germline CDR1 DFQATT, CDR2 SNEGSKA (reference sequence). This CDR3 spans 12 amino acids.

The CDR3 sequence is CSARLGANTGELFF. For the CDR3, the DNA is TGCAGTGCTAGATTGGGGGCGAACACCGGGGAGCTGTTTTTT. This rearrangement joins TRBV20-1 to TRBJ2-2; D is tentatively TRBD1 or TRBD2 (5 bases each). This CDR3 has 14 residues. Trimming removed 2 bases from V and 0 bases from J, with 7 bases in between. Germline-derived CDR1 and CDR2 are DFQATT and SNEGSKA (reference sequence).

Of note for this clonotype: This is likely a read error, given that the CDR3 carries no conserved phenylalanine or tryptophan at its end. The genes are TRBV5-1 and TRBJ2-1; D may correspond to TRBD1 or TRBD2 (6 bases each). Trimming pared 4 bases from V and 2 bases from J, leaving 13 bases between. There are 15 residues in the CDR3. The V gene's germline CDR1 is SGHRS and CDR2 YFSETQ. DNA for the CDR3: TGCGCCAGCAGCCCGGAGGGGGAACCCTACAATGAGCAGTTCTCC. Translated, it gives CASSPEGEPYNEQFS.

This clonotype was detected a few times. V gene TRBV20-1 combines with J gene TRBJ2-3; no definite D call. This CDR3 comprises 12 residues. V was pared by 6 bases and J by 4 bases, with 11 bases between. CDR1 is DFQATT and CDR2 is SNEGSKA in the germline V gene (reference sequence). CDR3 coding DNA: TGCAGTGCCCGCCCGGCGCCAGATACGCAGTATTTT. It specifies CSARPAPDTQYF.

CDR3 nucleotides: TGTGCCAGCAGCCGAGGGACAGACGAGCAGTACTTC. It encodes CASSRGTDEQYF. This rearrangement joins TRBV7-9 to TRBJ2-7, with 7 bases fitting TRBD1. Germline CDR1 reads SEHNR; CDR2 reads FQNEAQ (reference sequence). Trimming at V came to 5 bases and at J to 5 bases, leaving 3 bases not matched to a gene. This CDR3 has 12 residues.

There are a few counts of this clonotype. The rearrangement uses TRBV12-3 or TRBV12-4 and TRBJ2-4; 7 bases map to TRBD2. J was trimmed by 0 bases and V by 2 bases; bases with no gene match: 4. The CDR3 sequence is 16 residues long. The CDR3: CASSLWGGLAKNIQYF. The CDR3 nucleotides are TGTGCCAGCAGTTTATGGGGGGGACTAGCCAAAAACATTCAGTACTTC.

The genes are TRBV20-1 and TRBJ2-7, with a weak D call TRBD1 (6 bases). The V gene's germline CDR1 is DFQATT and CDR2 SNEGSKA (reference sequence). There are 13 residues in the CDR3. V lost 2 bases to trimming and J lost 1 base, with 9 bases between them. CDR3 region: CSARPGVSYEQYF. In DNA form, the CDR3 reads TGCAGTGCTAGACCAGGGGTGTCCTACGAGCAGTACTTC.